The 32 T cell receptor beta chains reported below all come from one sample, sequenced in a study of cytomegalovirus exposure and HLA in healthy donors (dated by TCRdb to 2015 to 2018). To prepare the library, the immunoSEQ multiplex PCR assay was applied. For the multiplex PCR, a mixture combining 60 forward primers for TCR Vbeta segments and 13 reverse primers for TCR Jbeta segments was used. TCRdb retrieved this table from immuneACCESS and kept in-frame rearrangements only. Not all clones are present; in checked studies, unresolved V genes account for under half, and no reason is known for the remainder. The sample profile shows 150,000 to 200,000 clones; about 86% of them were found once. Of the sample, approximately 1.8% falls within the top ten clones. The sample taken for sequencing was PBMCs. The receptor set was obtained from a man aged 35-49 years in good health and CMV-seropositive.

The chain combines TRBV28 with TRBJ2-3; 12 positions match TRBD2. Unmatched junction bases numbered 0, after V lost 4 bases and J lost 4 bases. CDR1 and CDR2 (germline): MDHEN, SYDVKM. The length of the CDR3 is 14 residues. The CDR3 reads CASSSSGRADTQYF. For the CDR3, the DNA is TGTGCCAGCAGTTCTAGCGGGAGGGCAGATACGCAGTATTTT.

This clone turned up a few times. The chain couples TRBV11-2 to TRBJ2-7; 9 bases line up with TRBD1. Germline V gene lookup returns CDR1 SGHAT and CDR2 FQNNGV. J was trimmed by 2 bases and V by 4 bases; bases with no gene match: 6. This CDR3 comprises 15 residues. The CDR3 nucleotides are TGTGCCAGCAGCTCCAACAGGGGGCGGACCTACGAGCAGTACTTC. This encodes CASSSNRGRTYEQYF.

V usage is TRBV27 and J usage is TRBJ1-1; the match to TRBD1 covers 7 bases. The CDR3 covers 12 residues. Germline CDR1 is MNHEY and CDR2 is SMNVEV (reference sequence). V was clipped by 4 bases and J by 10 bases; unmatched bases: 6. The DNA for the CDR3 is TGTGCCAGCAGTTCCTTCACAGGGGTAGCTTTCTTT. Encoded protein: CASSSFTGVAFF.

The chain carries TRBV2 and TRBJ1-2, with 7 bases matching TRBD1. Germline CDR1 SNHLY, CDR2 FYNNEI. V was pared by 6 bases and J by 5 bases, with 12 bases of the junction left unmatched. This CDR3 has 15 amino acids. The CDR3: CASRDRDRILYGYTF. The CDR3 bases are TGTGCCAGCAGGGACCGGGACAGAATACTTTATGGCTACACCTTC.

The chain has TRBV18 and TRBJ1-2, with 8 bases identical to TRBD1. V gave up 4 bases and J gave up 8 bases; unmatched junction bases: 12. The CDR3 sequence is 15 residues long. Germline CDR1 and CDR2: KGHSH and LQKENI. The DNA of the CDR3 is TGTGCCAGCTCACAAACGACAGGGGATCTGCACGGCTACACCTTC. Translating it yields CASSQTTGDLHGYTF. The variable domain in full, completed from reference TRBV18 and TRBJ1-2, reads NAGVMQNPRHLVRRRGQEARLRCSPMKGHSHVYWYRQLPEEGLKFMVYLQKENIIDESGMPKERFSAEFPKEGPSILRIQQVVRGDSAAYFCASSQTTGDLHGYTFGSGTRLTVV.

V gene TRBV7-2 combines with J gene TRBJ1-5; D is perhaps TRBD1 (5 bases). Germline CDR1 is SGHTA and CDR2 is FQGNSA. The V and J ends lost 6 bases and 6 bases respectively, with 15 bases between them. The CDR3 length is 14 residues. Here the CDR3 DNA reads TGTGCCAGCAGTAAGGGTCAGGGTACTCAGCCCCAGCATTTT. This translates into CASSKGQGTQPQHF.

The genes are TRBV15 and TRBJ2-7; D is possibly TRBD1 (5 bases). The CDR3 length is 14 residues. V lost 5 bases and J 2 bases, leaving 13 bases between the germline ends. From germline, CDR1 is LNHNV and CDR2 YYDKDF (reference sequence). In DNA form, the CDR3 reads TGTGCCACCAGCCTTATTGGACAAACCTACGAGCAGTACTTC. Amino acids: CATSLIGQTYEQYF.

The V and J genes are TRBV19 and TRBJ1-5; TRBD1 matches 11 bases. Germline V gene data show CDR1 as LNHDA and CDR2 as SQIVND (reference sequence). V lost 3 bases and J lost 6; bases outside the gene matches: 4. The CDR3 loop spans 15 amino acids. In DNA form, the CDR3 reads TGTGCCAGTAGTATCGGACAGGGGGCGGGTCAGCCCCAGCATTTT. Translated: CASSIGQGAGQPQHF.

This sequence joins TRBV7-3 and TRBJ1-3; D unresolved. V was pared by 2 bases and J by 2 bases, with 7 bases between. Germline assignment: CDR1 SGHTA and CDR2 FQGTGA. The CDR3 is 14 residues long. The DNA for the CDR3 is TGTGCCAGCAGCTTAGGGGAGGCTGGAAACACCATATATTTT. Amino acid sequence: CASSLGEAGNTIYF. Complete variable domain (other parts from reference TRBV7-3 and TRBJ1-3): GAGVSQTPSNKVTEKGKYVELRCDPISGHTALYWYRQSLGQGPEFLIYFQGTGAADDSGLPNDRFFAVRPEGSVSTLKIQRTERGDSAVYLCASSLGEAGNTIYFGEGSWLTVV.

The chain joins TRBV5-4 to TRBJ2-3, with 7 nucleotides matching TRBD2. This CDR3 is built from 15 residues. CDR1 is SGHNT, CDR2 YYREEE, per germline (reference sequence). The J segment lost 4 bases and the V segment lost 0 bases, leaving 5 bases of the junction unmatched. The CDR3 nucleotides are TGTGCCAGCAGCTTGGCGGGAGGCTCCCCAGATACGCAGTATTTT. Translating it yields CASSLAGGSPDTQYF.

This clone occurred a few times. The V gene is TRBV10-3, the J gene TRBJ2-2; D is unresolved. Per the germline V gene, CDR1 is ENHRY and CDR2 is SYGVKD. This CDR3 comprises 13 residues. Trimming removed 5 bases at V and 7 bases at J, with 11 bases between. The CDR3 reads CAISSTVIGELFF. In DNA, the CDR3 is TGTGCCATCAGTTCCACTGTAATCGGGGAGCTGTTTTTT.

For this clone: Compared with germline, one end of the junction differs, possibly owing to a read error. V and J are TRBV27 and TRBJ1-1, with no clear D. CDR1 is MNHEY, CDR2 SMNVEV, per germline (reference sequence). The CDR3 consists of 13 residues. CDR3 residues: CASSLSIDTEAFF. CDR3 nucleotide sequence: TGTGCCAGCAGTCTATCCATTGACACTGAAGCTTTCTTT.

The chain links TRBV19 to TRBJ2-2; D might be TRBD2 (6 bases). The CDR3 has 14 residues. Germline CDR1 is LNHDA and CDR2 is SQIVND (reference sequence). Trimming took off 7 bases at V and 9 bases at J, with 18 bases between the two ends. The CDR3 sequence: CASMRGGVSRELFF. The CDR3 DNA reads as TGTGCCAGTATGCGGGGAGGCGTAAGTAGGGAGCTGTTTTTT.

This clone was seen only once. The chain combines TRBV11-1 with TRBJ2-1, with 11 bases that match TRBD2. Trimming at V came to 8 bases and at J to 8 bases, leaving 5 bases not matched to a gene. The CDR3 totals 13 residues. The germline CDR1 and CDR2 sequences are SGHAT and FQDESV (reference sequence). This CDR3 is CASRSGRAYEQFF. The CDR3 nucleotides read TGTGCCAGCCGTAGCGGGAGGGCCTATGAGCAGTTCTTC. Filled out from reference TRBV11-1 and TRBJ2-1, the complete variable domain reads EAEVAQSPRYKITEKSQAVAFWCDPISGHATLYWYRQILGQGPELLVQFQDESVVDDSQLPKDRFSAERLKGVDSTLKIQPAELGDSAMYLCASRSGRAYEQFFGPGTRLTVL.

A few counts support this clone. The germline gene is not matched at one end of the junction; a read error may be the cause. The V gene is TRBV5-6, the J gene TRBJ2-6, with TRBD2 matching 11 bases. Per the germline V gene, CDR1 is SGHDT and CDR2 is YYEEEE. CDR3 size: 16 residues. CDR3 nucleotide sequence: TGTGCTACAAATCATGGACTAGCGGGTGGGGCCAACGGCCTGACTTTC. Its protein is CATNHGLAGGANGLTF. Drawing the rest from reference TRBV5-6 and TRBJ2-6, the complete variable domain is DAGVTQSPTHLIKTRGQQVTLRCSPKSGHDTVSWYQQALGQGPQFIFQYYEEEERQRGNFPDRFSGHQFPNYSSELNVNALLLGDSALYLCATNHGLAGGANGLTFGAGSRLTVL.

V is TRBV5-4 and J is TRBJ2-1; D is perhaps TRBD1 (6 bases). Trimming removed 4 bases from V and 6 bases from J, with 20 bases in between. The germline gives CDR1 SGHNT, CDR2 YYREEE (reference sequence). The CDR3 extends over 16 amino acids. The CDR3 protein is CASSPSAGDRFNEQFF. Here the CDR3 DNA reads TGTGCCAGCAGCCCATCGGCAGGGGATCGGTTCAATGAGCAGTTCTTC.

This chain connects TRBV15 to TRBJ2-5, with TRBD1 identical over 11 bases. The J call is doubtful: the DNA matches TRBJ2-7 better. Germline V gives CDR1 LNHNV, CDR2 YYDKDF (reference sequence). The CDR3 spans 17 residues. DNA of the CDR3: TGTGCCACCAGCAGAGCCGGGACAGGGGGATGGAGGGGCGAGCAGTACTTC. It yields the protein CATSRAGTGGWRGEQYF.

V and J are TRBV29-1 and TRBJ2-1; TRBD2 matches at 10 bases. The CDR3 spans 13 residues. CDR1 is SQVTM and CDR2 is ANQGSEA in the germline V gene. V lost 7 bases to trimming and J lost 2 bases; unmatched junction nucleotides: 2. As DNA, the CDR3 is TGCAGCGCGAGCGGGAGGGCCTACAATGAGCAGTTCTTC. Translation gives CSASGRAYNEQFF.

The chain recombines TRBV6-7 with TRBJ2-1, with 11 bases aligning to TRBD2. TRBV6-7 is identified as an open reading frame with a role that is uncertain. This CDR3 contains 16 residues. Trimming took 0 bases from V and 3 from J; bases not matched to a gene: 1. The CDR3 protein is CASSYSGTSGYNEQFF. The CDR3 nucleotides are TGTGCCAGCAGTTACTCAGGGACTAGCGGCTACAATGAGCAGTTCTTC.

V is TRBV5-1 and J is TRBJ2-7; D may be TRBD2 (5 bases). Germline CDR1 SGHRS, CDR2 YFSETQ. V lost 1 base and J lost 4, with 12 bases in between. The CDR3 length is 14 residues. The DNA for the CDR3 is TGCGCCAGCAGCTTGTCGGGGTCGGGGTACGAGCAGTACTTC. The encoded protein is CASSLSGSGYEQYF.

CDR3: CASSRTTHPSYEQYF. The CDR3, as DNA: TGTGCCAGCAGTCGGACAACCCACCCCTCCTACGAGCAGTACTTC. The chain employs TRBV5-4 and TRBJ2-7; TRBD1 is a possible D gene (5 bases). Trimming shortened V by 5 bases and J by 0 bases, and 15 bases separated the two germline ends. Germline loops: CDR1 SGHNT, CDR2 YYREEE (reference sequence). This CDR3 is 15 amino acids long.

This clone was observed a handful of times. Written as DNA, the CDR3 is TGTGCCAGCAGCCTACCAGGGGTTTCCTACGAGCAGTACTTC. Encoded protein: CASSLPGVSYEQYF. The chain has TRBV11-2 and TRBJ2-7; TRBD1 is a possible D gene (6 bases). The germline V gene has CDR1 SGHAT and CDR2 FQNNGV. The CDR3 totals 14 residues. The V end was cut by 5 bases, the J end by 1 base, with 12 bases between.

The V and J genes are TRBV18 and TRBJ2-6, with TRBD1 matching 11 bases. The CDR3 extends over 17 amino acids. V lost 6 bases and J lost 3; bases outside the gene matches: 7. Germline assignment: CDR1 KGHSH and CDR2 LQKENI. CDR3 residues: CASSRGQGAVGANVLTF. The CDR3 bases are TGTGCCAGCTCTCGAGGACAGGGGGCGGTTGGGGCCAACGTCCTGACTTTC.

This chain joins TRBV5-6 and TRBJ2-1; 11 positions match TRBD1. V gave up 3 bases and J gave up 5 bases; unmatched junction bases: 10. Germline V gene lookup returns CDR1 SGHDT and CDR2 YYEEEE. The CDR3 contains 17 residues. This chain's CDR3 is CASSYKGQGAGDNEQFF. The CDR3 DNA reads as TGTGCCAGCAGCTATAAAGGACAGGGGGCGGGAGACAATGAGCAGTTCTTC.

The chain joins TRBV6-1 to TRBJ1-2; D not certain. The CDR3 covers 13 residues. Germline V gene lookup returns CDR1 MNHNS and CDR2 SASEGT. The ends were cut back, 2 bases at V and 4 bases at J, with 8 bases in the middle. The chain's CDR3 is CASSEYTSYGYTF. The CDR3 nucleotides read TGTGCCAGCAGTGAATACACAAGCTATGGCTACACCTTC.

This chain uses TRBV6-6 with TRBJ2-7, with D unresolved. This CDR3 has 16 residues. With 2 bases removed from V and 5 bases from J, the gap between germline ends came to 19 bases. Germline V CDR1 and CDR2: MNHNY, SVGAGI (reference sequence). The CDR3 region is CASSYPPSASRHEQYF. The CDR3 DNA reads TGTGCCAGCAGTTACCCCCCCTCCGCGTCCCGTCACGAGCAGTACTTC.

The CDR3 here is CASTDRYSNEQFF. In nucleotides, the CDR3 is TGCGCCAGCACGGACAGATACTCCAATGAGCAGTTCTTC. The V gene is TRBV10-1, the J gene TRBJ2-1; a possible D gene is TRBD1 (6 bases). Trimming pared 7 bases from V and 6 bases from J, leaving 13 bases between. In germline, CDR1 is WNHNN, CDR2 SYGVQD (reference sequence). CDR3 length: 13 residues.

The rearrangement uses TRBV28 and TRBJ1-1; no clear D gene. The CDR3 extends over 12 amino acids. Trimming removed 1 base at V and 6 bases at J, with 6 bases between. Germline V gene lookup returns CDR1 MDHEN and CDR2 SYDVKM. As DNA, the CDR3 is TGTGCCAGCAGTTTATTTCGGTCTGAAGCTTTCTTT. Its protein product is CASSLFRSEAFF.

This clone turned up a few times. The V call is TRBV10-2, the J call TRBJ2-1; 9 nucleotides line up with TRBD1. Germline CDR1 reads WSHSY; CDR2 reads SAAADI. With 2 bases clipped from V and 7 bases from J, the junction kept 3 bases outside the gene matches. This CDR3 has 14 residues. The CDR3 loop is CASSETGGGNEQFF. The CDR3 bases are TGCGCCAGCAGTGAGACAGGGGGCGGAAATGAGCAGTTCTTC.

Here the CDR3 DNA reads TGTGCCAGCAGTTTGGCGGGAGAGCAGTTCTTC. This encodes CASSLAGEQFF. The V call is TRBV28, the J call TRBJ2-1; weak D call: TRBD2 (6 bases). The CDR3 length is 11 residues. With 3 bases removed from V and 10 bases from J, the gap between germline ends came to 7 bases. Germline V gene data show CDR1 as MDHEN and CDR2 as SYDVKM.

The chain uses TRBV6-6 and TRBJ2-5, with 11 nucleotides matching TRBD2. Trimming took 5 bases from V and 2 from J; bases not matched to a gene: 4. CDR3 size: 15 residues. Germline V lookup: CDR1 MNHNY, CDR2 SVGAGI (reference sequence). CDR3 residues: CASSHGLAGQETQYF. DNA for the CDR3: TGTGCCAGCAGTCACGGACTAGCGGGTCAAGAGACCCAGTACTTC.

The CDR3 nucleotides are TGTGCCAGCAGCCGAACCGGGACAGGGATATATCGGGGCACAGATACGCAGTATTTT. Amino acid sequence: CASSRTGTGIYRGTDTQYF. The chain carries TRBV14 and TRBJ2-3; 9 nucleotides line up with TRBD1. Germline CDR1 reads SGHDN; CDR2 reads FVKESK. The CDR3 runs to 19 residues. The ends lost 4 bases at V and 1 base at J; junction bases unmatched: 15.